The 25 T cell receptor beta chains in this list originate from one sample, sequenced in a study of shared T cell receptors in the human thymus. TCRdb's copy holds only in-frame clones and misses some; the assay was immunoSEQ multiplex PCR. The sample yields about 400,000 clones, more than 85% seen once. Sequencing was done on a sample of thymocytes. The source of these receptors is a human donor.

This chain joins TRBV19 and TRBJ2-1; TRBD2 matches 9 bases. CDR1 and CDR2 from the germline V gene are LNHDA and SQIVND (reference sequence). CDR3 size: 13 residues. After removal of 6 bases from V and 5 bases from J, the junction contained 2 bases not matched to a gene. The CDR3 is CASRTSGHNEQFF. CDR3 nucleotide sequence: TGTGCCAGTAGGACTAGCGGCCACAATGAGCAGTTCTTC.

The chain carries TRBV27 and TRBJ1-4, with a weak D call TRBD1 (5 bases). There are 14 residues in the CDR3. V lost 5 bases and J lost 4, with 11 bases in between. CDR1 is MNHEY, CDR2 SMNVEV, per germline (reference sequence). CDR3 sequence: CASSAGQNNEKLFF. Written as DNA, the CDR3 is TGTGCCAGCAGTGCAGGGCAAAATAATGAAAAACTGTTTTTT.

The rearrangement uses TRBV4-3 and TRBJ2-2, with 8 bases aligning to TRBD1. The CDR3 consists of 17 residues. Trimming at V came to 2 bases and at J to 4 bases, leaving 9 bases not matched to a gene. Germline loops: CDR1 LGHNA, CDR2 YSLEER. CDR3 loop: CASSQTGTGGVTGELFF. Here the CDR3 DNA reads TGCGCCAGCAGCCAAACCGGGACAGGTGGGGTCACCGGGGAGCTGTTTTTT.

The V gene is TRBV19, the J gene TRBJ2-7; a possible D gene is TRBD2 (5 bases). The germline V gene encodes CDR1 LNHDA and CDR2 SQIVND (reference sequence). Deletions cut 5 bases from V and 3 bases from J, with 23 bases between. This CDR3 comprises 17 residues. The CDR3 reads CASSWVPPGSPYYEQYF. The CDR3 bases are TGTGCCAGTAGTTGGGTTCCACCGGGGAGCCCCTACTACGAGCAGTACTTC.

V usage is TRBV4-3 and J usage is TRBJ2-1; the D gene is possibly TRBD2 (6 bases). The CDR3 consists of 17 residues. Germline values: CDR1 LGHNA, CDR2 YSLEER. With 1 base removed from V and 10 bases from J, the gap between germline ends came to 23 bases. The CDR3 reads CASSQGTRVHNREEQFF. CDR3 sequence (DNA): TGCGCCAGCAGCCAAGGGACCAGGGTCCATAACCGGGAGGAGCAGTTCTTC.

The DNA of the CDR3 is TGTGCCAGTAGTATAAGATGTCTAGCGGGAGGTCTGCTCTACAATGAGCAGTTCTTC. Its protein is CASSIRCLAGGLLYNEQFF. The rearrangement uses TRBV19 and TRBJ2-1, with 11 positions matching TRBD2. Germline-derived CDR1 and CDR2 are LNHDA and SQIVND (reference sequence). The CDR3 extends over 19 amino acids. Trimming cost V 2 bases and J 3 bases; bases outside gene matches: 12.

The chain carries TRBV15 and TRBJ2-7, with D perhaps TRBD1 or TRBD2 (5 bases each). The CDR3 loop spans 16 amino acids. Germline V gene data show CDR1 as LNHNV and CDR2 as YYDKDF (reference sequence). V was pared by 1 base and J by 5 bases, with 18 bases between. CDR3: CATSRVSGPPPHEQYF. For the CDR3, the DNA is TGTGCCACCAGCAGAGTGTCGGGACCCCCACCCCACGAGCAGTACTTC.

The V gene is TRBV27, the J gene TRBJ2-7, with D perhaps matching TRBD1 (6 bases). The CDR3 sequence is 15 residues long. Germline values: CDR1 MNHEY, CDR2 SMNVEV (reference sequence). Trimming took off 6 bases at V and 0 bases at J, with 15 bases between the two ends. CDR3 DNA: TGTGCCAGCAGCCTACAGGGAGTTTCCTCCTACGAGCAGTACTTC. It codes for CASSLQGVSSYEQYF.

This chain connects TRBV2 to TRBJ2-1; 10 bases line up with TRBD1. Germline CDR1 is SNHLY and CDR2 is FYNNEI. Germline trimming cut 8 bases from V and 6 bases from J; bases unmatched to any gene: 13. The CDR3 totals 16 residues. The chain's CDR3 is CASGASRQGAGNEQFF. The DNA of the CDR3 is TGTGCCAGCGGGGCTTCACGACAGGGGGCGGGCAATGAGCAGTTCTTC.

This sequence joins TRBV27 and TRBJ2-5; D not resolved. V lost 0 bases and J 4 bases, leaving 9 bases between the germline ends. The germline V gene has CDR1 MNHEY and CDR2 SMNVEV (reference sequence). The CDR3 has 14 amino acids. CDR3 sequence: CASSLSTIGETQYF. CDR3 sequence (DNA): TGTGCCAGCAGTTTATCTACCATTGGAGAGACCCAGTACTTC.

V usage is TRBV14 and J usage is TRBJ2-5; no reliable D call. Per germline, CDR1 SGHDN and CDR2 FVKESK. V gave up 5 bases and J gave up 5 bases, with 12 bases separating them. The CDR3 sequence is 13 residues long. The CDR3 region has the DNA TGTGCCAGCAGCTTAGGGATCTGGGAGACCCAGTACTTC. Translation: CASSLGIWETQYF. Combining the CDR3 with reference TRBV14 and TRBJ2-5 gives the whole variable domain EAGVTQFPSHSVIEKGQTVTLRCDPISGHDNLYWYRRVMGKEIKFLLHFVKESKQDESGMPNNRFLAERTGGTYSTLKVQPAELEDSGVYFCASSLGIWETQYFGPGTRLLVL.

This clone occurred once. The gene calls are TRBV25-1 and TRBJ2-1; 7 positions match TRBD2. V gave up 2 bases and J gave up 7 bases; unmatched junction bases: 2. CDR3 length: 13 amino acids. The germline V gene encodes CDR1 MGHDK and CDR2 SYGVNS. For the CDR3, the DNA is TGTGCCAGCAGTGAACACGGGAGGAATGAGCAGTTCTTC. It codes for CASSEHGRNEQFF.

This chain links TRBV15 with TRBJ2-1, with TRBD2 matching over 7 bases. Per the germline V gene, CDR1 is LNHNV and CDR2 is YYDKDF (reference sequence). The junction had 4 bases not matched to a gene; V was cut back by 0 bases and J by 5 bases. CDR3 length equals 15 residues. The chain's CDR3 is CATSRDLRENNEQFF. CDR3 coding DNA: TGTGCCACCAGCAGAGATTTGCGGGAGAACAATGAGCAGTTCTTC.

The V call is TRBV11-3, the J call TRBJ2-1; 8 bases fit TRBD2. The CDR3 extends over 17 amino acids. Germline loops: CDR1 SGHNT, CDR2 YENEEA. With V trimmed by 5 bases and J by 1 base, 10 bases remained unmatched. The CDR3 sequence is CASSPPGLATSYNEQFF. CDR3 bases: TGTGCCAGCAGCCCCCCCGGACTAGCTACTTCCTACAATGAGCAGTTCTTC.

The V call is TRBV11-2, the J call TRBJ1-2, with 8 positions matching TRBD1. In germline, CDR1 is SGHAT, CDR2 FQNNGV. The CDR3 contains 13 residues. V gave up 0 bases and J gave up 12 bases; unmatched junction bases: 6. Here the CDR3 DNA reads TGTGCCAGCAGCTTAGATAGGGAGGACAGGGACACCTTC. Protein: CASSLDREDRDTF.

V and J are TRBV2 and TRBJ2-3; 9 positions match TRBD2. CDR3 size: 17 residues. CDR1 and CDR2 (germline): SNHLY, FYNNEI. V trimming: 2 bases; J trimming: 0 bases; junction bases outside the gene matches: 6. The CDR3 nucleotides are TGTGCCAGCAGTGAAAGGCGGGAGGGCCCTAGCACAGATACGCAGTATTTT. Its translation is CASSERREGPSTDTQYF.

The chain joins TRBV11-2 to TRBJ2-1; TRBD2 matches at 10 bases. CDR3 size: 18 residues. The V gene's germline CDR1 is SGHAT and CDR2 FQNNGV. V dropped 1 base and J dropped 3; count of bases not matched to a gene: 9. CDR3 nucleotide sequence: TGTGCCAGCAGCTTAGCCTCCGGTACTAGCGGGAACTACAATGAGCAGTTCTTC. This gives the protein CASSLASGTSGNYNEQFF.

CDR3 loop: CASSSGGRGYNEQFF. The CDR3 nucleotides read TGTGCCAGCAGTTCGGGCGGGAGGGGCTACAATGAGCAGTTCTTC. The chain uses TRBV28 and TRBJ2-1, with 9 bases matching TRBD2. The CDR3 extends over 15 amino acids. CDR1 and CDR2 from the germline V gene are MDHEN and SYDVKM. With 4 bases clipped from V and 3 bases from J, the junction kept 4 bases outside the gene matches.

This clone was observed a few times. V is TRBV19 and J is TRBJ2-7; TRBD2 aligns across 12 bases. CDR1 and CDR2 from the germline V gene are LNHDA and SQIVND (reference sequence). Unmatched junction bases numbered 1, after V lost 8 bases and J lost 2 bases. The CDR3 extends over 13 amino acids. The CDR3 sequence is CASGLAGTYEQYF. The CDR3 nucleotides read TGTGCCAGTGGACTAGCGGGGACCTACGAGCAGTACTTC.

The J gene is TRBJ2-7, the V gene TRBV7-9; possible D gene TRBD1, 6 bases. Trimming took 5 bases from V and 3 from J, leaving 17 bases between them. This CDR3 is 15 amino acids long. The V gene's germline CDR1 is SEHNR and CDR2 FQNEAQ (reference sequence). The CDR3 DNA sequence: TGTGCCAGCAGCCCCGATACAGGGATAGGCTACGAGCAGTACTTC. It specifies CASSPDTGIGYEQYF.

The chain uses TRBV6-1 and TRBJ2-7; 12 bases fit TRBD2. The germline V gene has CDR1 MNHNS and CDR2 SASEGT. Trimming removed 0 bases from V and 0 bases from J; junction bases left unmatched: 3. CDR3 length: 17 amino acids. CDR3 residues: CASSEASTSGSSYEQYF. CDR3 sequence (DNA): TGTGCCAGCAGTGAAGCTTCGACTAGCGGGAGCTCCTACGAGCAGTACTTC.

The rearrangement joins TRBV6-1 to TRBJ2-7; 9 bases map to TRBD2. The CDR3 runs 15 residues. The V and J ends lost 5 bases and 5 bases, in that order; junction bases with no gene match: 10. The germline gives CDR1 MNHNS, CDR2 SASEGT. Here the CDR3 DNA reads TGTGCCAGCAGTTCAGGGTTGGCTAGCGGGGACGAGCAGTACTTC. It codes for CASSSGLASGDEQYF.

The chain employs TRBV5-4 and TRBJ1-2; TRBD1 matches at 7 bases. The V gene's germline CDR1 is SGHNT and CDR2 YYREEE (reference sequence). V trimming: 5 bases; J trimming: 5 bases; junction bases outside the gene matches: 6. The CDR3 has 13 amino acids. This CDR3 reads CASSEGGAYGYTF. Written as DNA, the CDR3 is TGTGCCAGCAGTGAAGGGGGCGCATATGGCTACACCTTC. The full variable domain, in which reference TRBV5-4 and TRBJ1-2 provide the parts outside the CDR3, is ETGVTQSPTHLIKTRGQQVTLRCSSQSGHNTVSWYQQALGQGPQFIFQYYREEENGRGNFPPRFSGLQFPNYSSELNVNALELDDSALYLCASSEGGAYGYTFGSGTRLTVV.

V usage is TRBV28 and J usage is TRBJ1-2; 8 bases are a match to TRBD1. Germline V gene lookup returns CDR1 MDHEN and CDR2 SYDVKM. The CDR3 runs to 16 residues. Trimming at V came to 2 bases and at J to 1 base, leaving 6 bases not matched to a gene. The CDR3: CASSLVSGQGNYGYTF. DNA of the CDR3: TGTGCCAGCAGTTTAGTGTCTGGACAGGGTAACTATGGCTACACCTTC.

The rearrangement uses TRBV20-1 and TRBJ2-7; no clear D. Germline CDR1 is DFQATT and CDR2 is SNEGSKA (reference sequence). CDR3 length: 10 amino acids. Trimming removed 6 bases from V and 2 bases from J, with 5 bases in between. The CDR3 spells CSAPAYEQYF. The CDR3 nucleotides are TGCAGTGCCCCCGCCTACGAGCAGTACTTC.